Following are 7 T cell receptor beta chains from one sample sequenced in a study of CD8+CD57+ T cells in acquired aplastic anemia. For sequencing, patients were chosen who had shown expansion of CD8+CD57+ cells by flow cytometry. Genomic DNA was employed as the template in profiling TCR beta VDJ and CDR3. TCRdb independently ran MiXCR on the reads; one entry per CDR3 protein. The data contain roughly 250,000 distinct CDR3 sequences, 70% to 85% of them singletons. Input material: sorted CD4+, CD8+, or CD8+CD57+ T cells (not recorded which) from PBMCs. All receptors derive from a human donor with aplastic anemia.

A remark on this clonotype: At one end the junction does not follow the germline gene, possibly because of a read error. Here the CDR3 reads CASTVGARTMNSFF. For the CDR3, the DNA is TGTGCCAGCACCGTAGGGGCGCGAACGATGAACAGTTTTTTT. This rearrangement joins TRBV9 to TRBJ1-4; the D gene is possibly TRBD1 (5 bases). The CDR3 totals 14 residues. The germline gives CDR1 SGDLS, CDR2 YYNGEE.

This chain links TRBV7-9 with TRBJ2-7; the match to TRBD1 covers 7 bases. Germline assignment: CDR1 SEHNR and CDR2 FQNEAQ (reference sequence). V was pared by 5 bases and J by 4 bases, with 26 bases of the junction left unmatched. The CDR3 covers 20 residues. CDR3 in amino acids: CASSPPQGRNTGELLYEQYF. The CDR3 nucleotides are TGTGCCAGCAGCCCACCACAGGGGCGGAACACCGGGGAGCTGTTGTACGAGCAGTACTTC.

The chain employs TRBV9 and TRBJ1-1, with D tentatively TRBD1 (5 bases). The CDR3 contains 15 residues. V shed 5 bases and J shed 6 bases, with 20 bases lying between them. Germline-derived CDR1 and CDR2 are SGDLS and YYNGEE. In DNA, the CDR3 is TGTGCCAGCAGTGGGGGGGGGGGGGTGACCGCTGAAGCTTTCTTT. It specifies CASSGGGGVTAEAFF.

Comment on this clonotype: Compared with germline, one end of the junction differs, possibly owing to a read error. The V call is TRBV15, the J call TRBJ2-3, with no clear D. Matching the DNA end better, TRBJ2-5 makes the J call doubtful. The length of the CDR3 is 14 residues. Germline values: CDR1 LNHNV, CDR2 YYDKDF (reference sequence). This CDR3 is CASSIAGEHDTQYF. The CDR3 DNA reads TGTGCCAGCAGCATAGCCGGCGAGCACGATACCCAGTACTTC.

This chain links TRBV10-3 with TRBJ2-5; D call uncertain. The CDR3 consists of 15 residues. Per germline, CDR1 ENHRY and CDR2 SYGVKD. V shed 5 bases and J shed 0 bases, with 13 bases lying between them. In nucleotides, the CDR3 is TGTGCCATCAGTAGCGCACGCTCACACCAAGAGACCCAGTACTTC. This codes for CAISSARSHQETQYF.

This clonotype occurred many times. The chain combines TRBV28 with TRBJ2-1, with D tentatively TRBD2 (6 bases). The CDR3 is made up of 16 amino acids. Trimming took 6 bases from V and 2 from J, leaving 17 bases between them. Germline V gives CDR1 MDHEN, CDR2 SYDVKM. The CDR3 DNA follows: TGTGCCAGCAGGACCCCAAGGCGGGACCCCTACAATGAGCAGTTCTTC. Protein product: CASRTPRRDPYNEQFF.

The chain carries TRBV5-6 and TRBJ2-7; D may match TRBD1 or TRBD2 (6 bases each). Trimming stripped 4 bases from V and 2 bases from J, with 16 bases between. This CDR3 has 15 residues. Germline-derived CDR1 and CDR2 are SGHDT and YYEEEE. CDR3 in DNA: TGTGCCAGCAGCCCCGTTGACGGGGGCCCCTACGAGCAGTACTTC. It yields the protein CASSPVDGGPYEQYF. The whole variable domain, remainder taken from reference TRBV5-6 and TRBJ2-7, is DAGVTQSPTHLIKTRGQQVTLRCSPKSGHDTVSWYQQALGQGPQFIFQYYEEEERQRGNFPDRFSGHQFPNYSSELNVNALLLGDSALYLCASSPVDGGPYEQYFGPGTRLTVT.